This T cell receptor (beta chain) is from a study of molecular identifiers for immune sequencing clone quantification. With V trimmed by 4 bases and J by 2 bases, 14 bases remained unmatched. Germline values: CDR1 MNHEY, CDR2 SVGEGT. The CDR3 covers 19 residues. TCRdb itself ran the PCR reads through MiXCR, one entry per CDR3 protein. The sample shows over 35,000 distinct CDR3 sequences, approximately 17% of them seen only once. The clonotype was recovered from a human donor in good health. Some libraries in this study had Jurkat cell RNA spiked in. This chain joins TRBV6-2 or TRBV6-3 and TRBJ1-1; TRBD1 matches 12 bases. The sample comprised naive CD8+ T cells from blood, with Jurkat cell RNA spiked in. Subset defined: FACS-sorted CD8+CD4-CCR7+CD45RA+ naive T cells. The CDR3 DNA reads as TGTGCCAGCAGTTCCCTTGGCGGGACAGGGGGCAGAGAAAACACTGAAGCTTTCTTT. This encodes CASSSLGGTGGRENTEAFF.